This T cell receptor (beta chain) was observed in a study of OX40 agonist ivuxolimab in advanced cancers. Background on the study: Dose-escalation patients suffered from hepatocellular carcinoma, melanoma, renal cell or head and neck cancer.

The table came from immunoSEQ multiplex PCR; TCRdb's copy has only in-frame clones and leaves some out. The top ten hold 4% of the sample, which has approximately 65,000 clones, about nine tenths seen once. With baseline, cycle 4 day 1, and cycle 7 day 1 as timepoints, blood was sampled. Trimming removed 6 bases from V and 0 bases from J, with 9 bases in between. CDR1 and CDR2 from the germline V gene are MNHEY and SMNVEV (reference sequence). The CDR3 covers 14 residues. The chain couples TRBV27 to TRBJ2-1; D gene ambiguous. The TCR originated in an adult with an advanced solid tumor such as melanoma, head and neck, liver or kidney cancer. The source was CD4+ or CD8+ T cells sorted from blood, collected in a trial of the OX40 agonist ivuxolimab. Here the CDR3 DNA reads TGTGCCAGCAGCCTAGTAAGCTCCTACAATGAGCAGTTCTTC. Translation gives CASSLVSSYNEQFF.